This T cell receptor (beta chain) was sequenced in a study of EBV T-cell therapy then PD-1 blockade in nasopharyngeal carcinoma (TCRdb year 2021). The meaning of the sample's time point label: 266 days after commencement of treatment, after nivolumab therapy. The sample's treatment or condition label, in plain terms: AdE1-LMPpoly-expanded autologous EBV-specific T-cell therapy followed by anti-PD-1 nivolumab. Of note for this clone: Its antigen remains undetermined. No base-level quality is on record; no much larger clone is a single base apart.

V was cut back by 4 bases and J by 7 bases, leaving a gap of 7 bases between them. The CDR3 runs 11 amino acids, cysteine and phenylalanine included. Only CDR3 DNA is held: 33 bases, read in frame from base 1. CDR1 and CDR2 were assigned from the germline V gene as SGHVS and FNYEAQ. Genomic DNA was extracted from sorted cells using the Qiagen DNeasy Kit. The immunoSEQ platform was used for deep sequencing of the TCR beta chain. In the paper's pipeline: Repertoire data analysis was performed with the immunoSEQ Analyzer software. Not all clones reach the TCRdb copy of this immuneACCESS table, which keeps in-frame sequences only. Checked studies attribute under half of the gap to unresolved V genes and leave the rest unexplained. V, J and clone size derive from that table, while D and trimming were established from the DNA sequence. Across this sample there are roughly 20,000 clones, with roughly 80% seen only once. The ten most abundant clones make up more than 25% of the sample.

The clonotype originates from a man in his forties or fifties with nasopharyngeal carcinoma. The source material was CD8+ T cells from blood, sampled around day 300 from a patient whose treatment included autologous EBV-specific T cells and nivolumab. The sequence links TRBV7-6 to TRBJ2-5; TRBD2 is a possible D gene, resting on 6 matching bases. The CDR3 has the sequence CASSWEVTQYF. The bases read TGTGCCAGCAGCTGGGAGGTGACCCAGTACTTC.